This T cell receptor (beta chain) was profiled in a study of blood T cell repertoires in COVID-19 (dated by TCRdb to 2020 to 2021). With regard to the full study: The collaborator samples originated in the United States, Italy and Spain and spanned the acute and convalescent phases of COVID-19. The material from the prospective study consisted of cDNA or gDNA derived from T cells, B-cell-depleted T cells, or PBMCs. Subjects who had been exposed to COVID-19, were actively infected with it, or had recovered from it provided the deeply sampled blood TCRbeta repertoires that made up the dataset. A freely available public database, intended as a resource for researchers studying the immune response to SARS-CoV-2, is where the repertoires were released. Samples were obtained from the ongoing ImmuneRACE study (first 160 participants) and from approximately 1,200 subjects provided by 6 global collaborators. A de-identified subject ID, COVID-19 status, age in years and sex were almost always included in the sample metadata. Where HLA class I and class II types were available, the types were taken from metadata supplied by the sample provider, not from assay-based typing. Summary of the overall study and its limitations: The quantity of clinical and demographic metadata differed by source and by participant and was supplied without curation.

The immunoSEQ Assay, a bias-controlled multiplex PCR, was used to amplify TCRbeta CDR3 regions from genomic DNA. On the study's bioinformatics: Within the assay, amplification of reference gene primers was used to estimate how many nucleated cells each sample contained. To quantify the absolute abundance of each unique TCRbeta CDR3 rearrangement, sequence reads were collapsed and filtered. Productive Simpson clonality was computed per sample as the square root of Simpson's diversity index over productive rearrangements. Entries here come from immuneACCESS through TCRdb and include only in-frame sequences with V and J called. Some clones fail to appear in such tables; in the studies checked, an unresolved V gene covers under half of the shortfall, and the cause of the remainder is unknown. The D gene and trimming were derived from the DNA, and the V and J assignments and clone size from that table. The sample records roughly 240,000 clones, roughly nine tenths of which are singletons. The biggest ten clones account for around 3.6% of the sample.

V is reduced by 4 bases and J by 6 bases, leaving a spacing of 7 bases between them. The CDR3, from cysteine to phenylalanine, totals 11 residues. Kept here is only the CDR3 DNA, which spans 33 bases and is read in frame from base 1. Details on this clone: What antigen it recognizes has not been identified. The input lacks base qualities; no much larger clone sits a single base away.

Whole blood was collected in K2EDTA tubes by collaborating institutions according to the institutions' own protocols. For TCRbeta analysis, collaborators shipped samples as frozen whole blood, isolated PBMCs, or DNA extracted from either of those sample types. The receptor chain draws on TRBV12-3 or TRBV12-4 and TRBJ2-7, with the D gene call left open. This receptor was taken from a man aged 18 to 35 with active or convalescent COVID-19. Sequencing was carried out using peripheral blood. CDR3 reads: CASSSPLEQYF. The bases read TGTGCCAGCAGTTCCCCCCTCGAGCAGTACTTC.